The 20 T cell receptor beta chains below all came from one sample that was sequenced in a study of beta chain bispecific antibodies for T cell cancers. Whole-study results and caveats: The leukemia cells, rather than normal T cells, gave most of the targeted TRBV signal.

TCRdb reanalysed the 5' RACE reads using MiXCR and keeps one entry per CDR3 protein. The repertoire includes about 17,000 distinct CDR3 sequences, roughly 2.1% of them detected once, and about 7.1% sits in the top ten. These receptors' antigens are unknown. T cells were expanded from blood mononuclear cells for 3 to 4 days with anti-CD3 OKT3 or CD3/CD28 beads. The specimen sequenced was healthy donor T cells cultured with leukemia cells. Receptors were obtained from a human donor in good health. Some clones in this sample may be carry-over from other donors' samples.

There are a few counts of this clonotype. V gene TRBV13 combines with J gene TRBJ2-5; D call uncertain. The CDR3 loop spans 15 amino acids. The V end lost 0 bases, the J end lost 4 bases, and 12 bases lay between the germline ends. The germline V gene encodes CDR1 PRHDT and CDR2 FYEKMQ (reference sequence). The CDR3 DNA follows: TGTGCCAGCAGCTTAGGCCAGGCAGTTGGAGAGACCCAGTACTTC. Amino acids: CASSLGQAVGETQYF. The full variable domain, its missing parts supplied by reference TRBV13 and TRBJ2-5, is AAGVIQSPRHLIKEKRETATLKCYPIPRHDTVYWYQQGPGQDPQFLISFYEKMQSDKGSIPDRFSAQQFSDYHSELNMSSLELGDSALYFCASSLGQAVGETQYFGPGTRLLVL.

In its sample, this clonotype was seen many times. J is TRBJ1-6 and V is TRBV6-5, with a possible D match to TRBD1 (5 bases). The CDR3 has 14 residues. Germline-derived CDR1 and CDR2 are MNHEY and SVGAGI. Trimming stripped 6 bases from V and 4 bases from J, with 10 bases between. For the CDR3, the DNA is TGTGCCAGCAGCGAGACAGAGTATAATTCACCCCTCCACTTT. Protein product: CASSETEYNSPLHF.

This clonotype was observed at least ten times. The chain couples TRBV12-3 or TRBV12-4 to TRBJ2-3; D not certain. The CDR3 length is 13 residues. V lost 6 bases, J lost 5 bases, and 12 bases lay in between. The chain's CDR3 is CASSLSPGDTQYF. CDR3 nucleotides: TGTGCCAGCAGCCTGTCCCCAGGAGATACGCAGTATTTT.

This clonotype showed up many times. This sequence joins TRBV2 and TRBJ2-7; maybe TRBD2 (5 bases). The CDR3 contains 13 residues. V was pared by 2 bases and J by 2 bases, with 7 bases between. From germline, CDR1 is SNHLY and CDR2 FYNNEI. The CDR3 DNA reads as TGTGCCAGCAGTGAAAGCGGAACCTACGAGCAGTACTTC. Amino acid sequence: CASSESGTYEQYF.

This clonotype was seen at least ten times. V is TRBV11-2 and J is TRBJ1-6; weak D call: TRBD1 (5 bases). The germline V gene encodes CDR1 SGHAT and CDR2 FQNNGV. Trimming pared 5 bases from V and 6 bases from J, leaving 23 bases between. This CDR3 is 18 amino acids long. The CDR3 DNA sequence: TGTGCCAGCAGCGATAGGCCCCCCGGCAGGGCCGTTAATTCACCCCTCCACTTT. It codes for CASSDRPPGRAVNSPLHF.

This clonotype was seen at least ten times. The CDR3 loop reads CASSNGQAEQYF. CDR3 DNA: TGTGCCAGCAGTAACGGACAAGCCGAGCAGTACTTC. The chain recombines TRBV12-3 or TRBV12-4 with TRBJ2-7; perhaps TRBD1 as D (5 bases). The CDR3 is 12 amino acids. Trimming stripped 5 bases from V and 6 bases from J, with 11 bases between.

In its sample, this clonotype was seen many times. This sequence joins TRBV6-6 and TRBJ2-2; D ambiguous. The CDR3 length is 13 residues. V dropped 4 bases and J dropped 4 bases, with 7 bases sitting between them. Germline loops: CDR1 MNHNY, CDR2 SVGAGI (reference sequence). The CDR3 DNA is TGTGCCAGCAGTTCGACGGGCACCGGGGAGCTGTTTTTT. This translates into CASSSTGTGELFF.

This clonotype was counted at least ten times. The chain uses TRBV10-3 and TRBJ1-1; D may be TRBD1 (5 bases). V was pared by 11 bases and J by 2 bases, with 12 bases between. Germline V CDR1 and CDR2: ENHRY, SYGVKD. The CDR3 consists of 12 residues. The CDR3 here is CAVGGSNTEAFF. In DNA form, the CDR3 reads TGTGCCGTGGGGGGGAGTAACACTGAAGCTTTCTTT.

This clonotype has ten or more counts. The rearrangement joins TRBV20-1 to TRBJ1-4; D remains unclear. Germline loops: CDR1 DFQATT, CDR2 SNEGSKA (reference sequence). V dropped 5 bases and J dropped 8 bases, with 9 bases sitting between them. CDR3 length equals 11 residues. The CDR3 spells CSAPSREKLFF. The CDR3 DNA follows: TGCAGTGCTCCTTCGAGGGAAAAACTGTTTTTT.

Sample share makes this clonotype large. The chain uses TRBV5-1 and TRBJ1-2, with TRBD1 identical over 8 bases. The CDR3 contains 12 residues. Unmatched junction bases numbered 4, after V lost 4 bases and J lost 8 bases. Germline V gene data show CDR1 as SGHRS and CDR2 as YFSETQ. CDR3 nucleotides: TGCGCCAGCAGCACGGACAGGGACGGCTACACCTTC. Amino acids: CASSTDRDGYTF.

This clonotype was observed at least ten times. The V call is TRBV7-9, the J call TRBJ1-1; 9 bases fit TRBD1. The CDR3 is made up of 18 amino acids. The V segment lost 3 bases and the J segment 0 bases; nucleotides outside the gene matches: 11. Germline V gene sequence: CDR1 SEHNR, CDR2 FQNEAQ (reference sequence). CDR3 in amino acids: CASSFPGTGSEMNTEAFF. The CDR3 nucleotides read TGTGCCAGCAGCTTCCCAGGGACAGGGAGTGAAATGAACACTGAAGCTTTCTTT. Drawing the rest from reference TRBV7-9 and TRBJ1-1, the complete variable domain is DTGVSQNPRHKITKRGQNVTFRCDPISEHNRLYWYRQTLGQGPEFLTYFQNEAQLEKSRLLSDRFSAERPKGSFSTLEIQRTEQGDSAMYLCASSFPGTGSEMNTEAFFGQGTRLTVV.

This clonotype was seen a few times. J is TRBJ2-2 and V is TRBV6-1; 8 positions agree with TRBD1. V dropped 8 bases and J dropped 6; count of bases not matched to a gene: 5. The germline gives CDR1 MNHNS, CDR2 SASEGT. The CDR3 consists of 13 residues. The CDR3 protein is CASGGQGAGELFF. CDR3 coding DNA: TGTGCCAGCGGAGGACAGGGCGCCGGGGAGCTGTTTTTT.

This clonotype was detected ten times or more. The chain couples TRBV9 to TRBJ1-2, with D possibly being TRBD1 (5 bases). CDR1 and CDR2 from the germline V gene are SGDLS and YYNGEE. This CDR3 has 13 amino acids. Trimming took off 3 bases at V and 7 bases at J, with 13 bases between the two ends. The CDR3 DNA reads as TGTGCCAGCAGCGGACAGACCAGCTCTGGCTACACCTTC. It specifies CASSGQTSSGYTF.

The table lists this clonotype with many counts. The DNA of the CDR3 is TGTGCCAGCAGGCCCGGGACTACCAATGAGCAGTTCTTC. The encoded protein is CASRPGTTNEQFF. The chain is built from TRBV6-5 and TRBJ2-1; 7 positions agree with TRBD2. Germline V gives CDR1 MNHEY, CDR2 SVGAGI. V lost 6 bases and J lost 6; bases outside the gene matches: 5. This CDR3 spans 13 amino acids.

This clonotype was recorded at least ten times. This rearrangement joins TRBV20-1 to TRBJ2-5; D unresolved. CDR1 is DFQATT, CDR2 SNEGSKA, per germline (reference sequence). The CDR3 is made up of 14 amino acids. Trimming cost V 5 bases and J 2 bases, with 15 bases left between them. The CDR3 protein is CSAGLMTRQETQYF. The CDR3 DNA is TGCAGTGCTGGCCTAATGACAAGACAAGAGACCCAGTACTTC.

This clonotype was counted ten times or more. The junction differs from germline at one of its ends, possibly a read error. The chain is built from TRBV5-1 and TRBJ2-2; D could derive from TRBD1 or TRBD2 (5 bases each). Germline CDR1 is SGHRS and CDR2 is YFSETQ. The CDR3 is 15 amino acids. Here the CDR3 DNA reads TGCGCCACCAGCGACGGGACGTCGAACACCGGGGAGCTGTTTTTT. Its translation is CATSDGTSNTGELFF.

In this sample, this clonotype turned up many times. The V call is TRBV6-5, the J call TRBJ2-7, with TRBD1 identical over 10 bases. The V and J ends lost 2 bases and 2 bases, in that order; junction bases with no gene match: 3. The germline V gene has CDR1 MNHEY and CDR2 SVGAGI. The CDR3 covers 15 residues. This CDR3 reads CASSYMGQGTYEQYF. The CDR3 DNA is TGTGCCAGCAGTTACATGGGACAGGGGACCTACGAGCAGTACTTC.

Ten or more counts support this clonotype. This chain connects TRBV27 to TRBJ2-7, with D uncertain. Germline lookup yields CDR1 MNHEY and CDR2 SMNVEV (reference sequence). The V end was cut by 5 bases, the J end by 0 bases, with 14 bases between. The CDR3 length is 15 residues. CDR3 loop: CASSLLYDISYEQYF. For the CDR3, the DNA is TGTGCCAGCAGTCTCCTATACGACATCTCCTACGAGCAGTACTTC.

This clonotype was seen repeatedly, ten times or more. This chain links TRBV29-1 with TRBJ2-2; 7 bases fit TRBD1. Looked up from germline, CDR1 is SQVTM and CDR2 is ANQGSEA. Unmatched junction bases numbered 3, after V lost 5 bases and J lost 0 bases. This CDR3 spans 14 amino acids. CDR3 in amino acids: CSVTGVSNTGELFF. The CDR3 DNA reads TGCAGCGTTACAGGGGTCTCGAACACCGGGGAGCTGTTTTTT.

The table lists this clonotype with many counts. This rearrangement joins TRBV13 to TRBJ2-7; TRBD1 agrees at 8 bases. V was clipped by 4 bases and J by 3 bases; unmatched bases: 11. Germline CDR1 is PRHDT and CDR2 is FYEKMQ (reference sequence). There are 16 residues in the CDR3. The CDR3 DNA is TGTGCCAGCAGCTATCGCCTATCCGGGACAGGCTACGAGCAGTACTTC. Translation: CASSYRLSGTGYEQYF.